This T cell receptor beta chain was sequenced in a study of blood T cells in healthy people across ages (dated by TCRdb to about 2015). General notes on the study: In model experiments, template switching captured roughly one uniquely barcoded TCR beta cDNA molecule for every two T cells. The study measured age-related changes in TCR beta repertoire diversity using deep sequencing normalized with unique cDNA molecular identifiers. Four age groups were formed from the donors: young (average 16 years), middle-aged (approximately 40), aged (62) and long-lived (approximately 78). To avoid experimental bias, donors of different ages were randomly spread across the sequencing lanes. The study analyzed two additional independent replicas of 1 million unique cDNA reads from the same blood draw for two donors, one aged 18 to 30 and one aged 80 or older.

The 40 or so donors, aged about 6 to 90 years, were systemically healthy Caucasian individuals from Russia. Each donor gave around 9.5 milliliters of peripheral blood, collected into EDTA-treated Vacutainer tubes. Ficoll-Paque density-gradient centrifugation was used to isolate PBMCs, with at least 7 million per sample. Total RNA, at least 6 micrograms per sample, was extracted from PBMCs with Trizol reagent. The percentages of naive CD45RAhigh/CD27high T cells were determined by flow cytometry on a PBMC aliquot from every donor. Libraries were constructed by 5' RACE. The listed sequencing device is Illumina HiSeq 2500. A second roughly 6 to 12 cycle PCR used a sample-barcoded 5' primer and a J-beta primer mix. A unique molecular identifier was introduced onto each TCR beta cDNA molecule by a template-switch 5' adaptor carrying 12 random nucleotides. Each sample yielded at least 3 million CDR3-containing paired-end reads. All of the RNA was converted into first-strand cDNA using the Mint cDNA synthesis kit, with a TRBC-specific oligonucleotide serving as the primer. After uracil-DNA glycosylase treatment, a first 18-cycle PCR used universal primers M1SS and BC2_uni_R on all cDNA. From the authors' description of their analysis: Normalization of each sample was performed by random selection of 1 million high-quality reads, each carrying a distinct molecular identifier. Reads sharing molecular identifiers were discarded rather than binned into consensus sequences. MiTCR, run with a Q25 quality threshold and the strictest error-elimination algorithm, handled CDR3 identification, clonotype clustering and error correction. A nonparametric unseen species model using Euler transformation provided a lower-bound estimate of total TCR beta diversity. The public reads were quality trimmed at Q25 with fastp and then assembled into clones with MiXCR by TCRdb, keeping productive beta chains. Rows with a matching CDR3 protein are joined into one entry that keeps the most common DNA and genes. TCRdb's processing, not the study's, gives the V and J calls here. This sample holds roughly 640,000 distinct CDR3 sequences; under 30% were observed only once. The ten most abundant clones make up 15% to 18% of the sample.

Study-wide conclusions, independent of this receptor: Because profiling used bulk unsorted PBMCs, naive and antigen-experienced compartments could not be compared conclusively. Observed TCR beta diversity per million T cells fell roughly linearly with age, and a significant reduction was already apparent by age around 40. Because donor CMV infection status was unknown, age-related changes in expanded clonotypes were potentially confounded. Estimates of total diversity from one million sequenced T cells were regarded as lower bounds and underestimates. A strong correlation was found between observed TCR beta diversity and the percentage of naive T cells measured by flow cytometry. Compared with the aged group, more naive CD4+ T cells, fewer expanded clones and increased TCR diversity were shown by the long-lived group, suggesting age selection.

This clonotype appeared a few times. Its antigen is currently not known. The input lacks base qualities; no much larger clone sits a single base away. V drops 0 bases and J drops 0 bases, leaving 15 bases in between. The germline V gene (reference sequence) gives CDR1 as GTSNPN and CDR2 as SVGIG. Inclusive of the bounding cysteine and phenylalanine, the CDR3 is 17 residues long. Only CDR3 DNA remains: 51 bases, in frame from the first base. The origin of this receptor is a woman of 80 years or more in good health. The sequence is built from TRBV30 and TRBJ1-3; no confident D gene assignment can be made. Sequenced sample: blood. The DNA reads TGTGCCTGGAGTGTACTCCCCCCGTGGTACTCTGGAAACACCATATATTTT. Its protein product is CAWSVLPPWYSGNTIYF.